Sequencing of this T cell receptor beta chain was carried out in a study of shared clonotypes between healthy human individuals. Background on the study: Each donor's CD8 memory used one plate, CD8 naive two, each CD4 subset three.

The V end lost 7 bases, the J end lost 6 bases, and 16 bases lay between the germline ends. The CDR3 runs 12 residues. Germline values: CDR1 SQVTM, CDR2 ANQGSEA. Over several immunoSEQ plates, each subset's genomic DNA was distributed in even portions. Only in-frame clones appear in the TCRdb table, and some are missing; sequencing was by immunoSEQ multiplex PCR. This table holds about 2.5 million clones, 85% to 95% found once. For this clone: Antigen: not known.

The study's findings and limits: Larger estimated richness was generally seen in naive subsets than in memory subsets. Generation probabilities were higher for clonotypes shared across all four sorted-subset donors than for unshared ones.

The genes are TRBV29-1 and TRBJ2-7, with D maybe TRBD1 (5 bases). This receptor was taken from a man younger than 35 in good health. Some clones in this sample may be carry-over from other donors' samples. Sequenced: naive CD4+ T cells from PBMCs. Subset described: CD45RA+ positively selected. The CDR3 protein is CSGVKGSGEQYF. CDR3 in DNA: TGCAGCGGAGTCAAGGGGTCGGGCGAGCAGTACTTC.